These 14 T cell receptor beta chains share one sample of origin, sequenced in a study of T cells in Graves' hyperthyroidism and ophthalmopathy. Researchers amplified the TCR beta CDR3 regions from RNA transcripts. The primer set for the first-round RT-PCR of the TCR CDR3 was HTBI. One entry per CDR3 protein results from TCRdb running MiXCR on the multiplex PCR reads. The table includes 200,000 to 300,000 distinct CDR3 sequences, approximately 23% detected once. The specimen was blood. The receptors originated from a woman aged 35 to 49 with Graves' ophthalmopathy.

This clonotype has at least ten counts. The chain has TRBV2 and TRBJ2-5; no definite D call. Germline lookup yields CDR1 SNHLY and CDR2 FYNNEI. The CDR3 consists of 11 residues. V was cut by 0 bases and J by 5 bases, with 1 base left in between. The CDR3 nucleotides are TGTGCCAGCAGTGAAGCTGAGACCCAGTACTTC. Encoded protein: CASSEAETQYF.

Many counts were recorded for this clonotype. The gene calls are TRBV5-1 and TRBJ2-7; the D is unclear. This CDR3 region has 12 residues. The V and J ends lost 0 bases and 6 bases respectively, with 7 bases between them. Germline CDR1 SGHRS, CDR2 YFSETQ. As DNA, the CDR3 is TGCGCCAGCAGCTTGGAATGGGCCGAGCAGTACTTC. Encoded protein: CASSLEWAEQYF.

This clonotype was observed many times. The gene calls are TRBV2 and TRBJ2-5; D gene unclear. The CDR3 contains 12 residues. V shed 2 bases and J shed 9 bases, with 10 bases lying between them. Germline V gene sequence: CDR1 SNHLY, CDR2 FYNNEI. The CDR3 loop is CASSETQVAQYF. The CDR3 DNA reads as TGTGCCAGCAGTGAAACTCAAGTAGCCCAGTACTTC. The full variable domain, with the rest looked up from reference TRBV2 and TRBJ2-5, is EPEVTQTPSHQVTQMGQEVILRCVPISNHLYFYWYRQILGQKVEFLVSFYNNEISEKSEIFDDQFSVERPDGSNFTLKIRSTKLEDSAMYFCASSETQVAQYFGPGTRLLVL.

This clonotype appeared many times. The chain's CDR3 is CASSYGTGAVGYTF. CDR3 coding DNA: TGCGCCAGCAGTTACGGGACAGGGGCAGTTGGCTACACCTTC. The gene calls are TRBV5-1 and TRBJ1-2, with 10 bases matching TRBD1. After removal of 5 bases from V and 7 bases from J, the junction contained 8 bases not matched to a gene. This CDR3 has 14 amino acids. The germline gives CDR1 SGHRS, CDR2 YFSETQ.

Many counts were recorded for this clonotype. The genes are TRBV5-4 and TRBJ1-2; tentative D call: TRBD1 (6 bases). This CDR3 contains 14 residues. The V and J ends lost 6 bases and 4 bases respectively, with 16 bases between them. Germline values: CDR1 SGHNT, CDR2 YYREEE (reference sequence). The CDR3, as DNA: TGTGCCAGCATGCCGGACAGCTTGAGCTATGGCTACACCTTC. Translated: CASMPDSLSYGYTF.

The V call is TRBV20-1, the J call TRBJ1-1, with 7 positions matching TRBD1. V lost 3 bases to trimming and J lost 0 bases; unmatched junction nucleotides: 19. CDR1 is DFQATT and CDR2 is SNEGSKA in the germline V gene (reference sequence). The CDR3 is 19 amino acids. CDR3 amino acids: CSASEVLARTGGVNTEAFF. In nucleotides, the CDR3 is TGCAGTGCTAGTGAAGTTTTAGCCCGGACAGGAGGAGTGAACACTGAAGCTTTCTTT.

This clonotype was seen at least ten times. The rearrangement links TRBV28 to TRBJ2-7; 7 bases map to TRBD2. The CDR3 length is 16 residues. The V gene end was trimmed by 5 bases and the J gene end by 0 bases; junction bases not matched to a gene: 10. Germline V lookup: CDR1 MDHEN, CDR2 SYDVKM. The CDR3 DNA sequence: TGTGCCAGCAGTGCCGCTAGCGGAGGGAGCTCCTACGAGCAGTACTTC. This sequence encodes CASSAASGGSSYEQYF.

There are many counts of this clonotype. The chain couples TRBV2 to TRBJ2-7; D not resolved. The CDR3 has 14 residues. V lost 3 bases and J lost 1, with 10 bases in between. The germline V gene has CDR1 SNHLY and CDR2 FYNNEI. Here the CDR3 reads CASSESILSYEQYF. The CDR3 nucleotides are TGTGCCAGCAGTGAGTCTATCCTTTCCTACGAGCAGTACTTC.

This clonotype was found many times. This chain links TRBV4-1 with TRBJ2-7; TRBD1 aligns across 10 bases. After removal of 4 bases from V and 3 bases from J, the junction contained 3 bases not matched to a gene. Germline V CDR1 and CDR2: MGHRA, YSYEKL. This CDR3 spans 14 amino acids. CDR3 region: CASSRGQGVYEQYF. The CDR3 coding sequence is TGCGCCAGCAGCCGAGGACAGGGGGTCTACGAGCAGTACTTC.

The rearrangement links TRBV12-3 or TRBV12-4 to TRBJ2-5, with a tentative D call TRBD2 (6 bases). Trimming took off 3 bases at V and 4 bases at J, with 9 bases between the two ends. This CDR3 has 13 residues. The CDR3 spells CASSLGLRETQYF. The CDR3 nucleotides read TGTGCCAGCAGTTTGGGACTCCGAGAGACCCAGTACTTC.

This clonotype occurred many times. The chain has TRBV19 and TRBJ1-5; D gene unclear. Germline V gene sequence: CDR1 LNHDA, CDR2 SQIVND (reference sequence). V shed 3 bases and J shed 6 bases, with 6 bases lying between them. This CDR3 has 12 amino acids. This chain's CDR3 is CASSIGVQPQHF. The CDR3 DNA reads as TGTGCCAGTAGTATCGGGGTTCAGCCCCAGCATTTT.

CDR3 sequence (DNA): TGTGCCAGCAGTCGGGACATCGGGGAGCTGTTTTTT. Amino acid sequence: CASSRDIGELFF. The chain recombines TRBV6-1 with TRBJ2-2; possibly TRBD1 for D (6 bases). This CDR3 contains 12 residues. V lost 5 bases, J lost 7 bases, and 8 bases lay in between. The germline CDR1 and CDR2 sequences are MNHNS and SASEGT.

This clonotype was recorded many times. The J gene is TRBJ2-7, the V gene TRBV6-1, with D maybe TRBD2 (5 bases). Germline-derived CDR1 and CDR2 are MNHNS and SASEGT. V gave up 5 bases and J gave up 4 bases, with 18 bases separating them. The CDR3 extends over 15 amino acids. The CDR3 nucleotides read TGTGCCAGCAGTCAACCTAGTGGGAGTAGGTACGAGCAGTACTTC. Translated: CASSQPSGSRYEQYF.

The sample holds many counts of this clonotype. The chain combines TRBV28 with TRBJ2-7, with 9 bases matching TRBD1. The J segment lost 0 bases and the V segment lost 6 bases, leaving 6 bases of the junction unmatched. CDR3 size: 15 residues. CDR1 and CDR2 (germline): MDHEN, SYDVKM. CDR3 region: CASRSDRGSSYEQYF. The CDR3 region has the DNA TGTGCCAGCAGGAGTGACAGGGGGAGCTCCTACGAGCAGTACTTC.